The subject of this entry is one T cell receptor beta chain. Its antigen is currently unknown. The data derive from a study of T cell responses to AZD1222 COVID-19 vaccine. Study observations and caveats: Baseline serology detected seropositivity in only 5 or 6 AZD1222 recipients.

The protocol was immunoSEQ multiplex PCR, while the TCRdb copy is restricted to in-frame clones and leaves out a portion. The data show about 130,000 clones, about 91% seen once. This CDR3 is 13 amino acids long. The germline V and J ends were trimmed by 0 bases and 4 bases, with 4 bases remaining between them. Germline CDR1 reads SGDLS; CDR2 reads YYNGEE. This specimen consisted of peripheral blood, obtained on day 0 of AZD1222 vaccination. This receptor was taken from an adult in good health. J is TRBJ2-2 and V is TRBV9; D is unresolved. The CDR3, as DNA: TGTGCCAGCAGCGTAGTGAGCACCGGGGAGCTGTTTTTT. This translates into CASSVVSTGELFF.